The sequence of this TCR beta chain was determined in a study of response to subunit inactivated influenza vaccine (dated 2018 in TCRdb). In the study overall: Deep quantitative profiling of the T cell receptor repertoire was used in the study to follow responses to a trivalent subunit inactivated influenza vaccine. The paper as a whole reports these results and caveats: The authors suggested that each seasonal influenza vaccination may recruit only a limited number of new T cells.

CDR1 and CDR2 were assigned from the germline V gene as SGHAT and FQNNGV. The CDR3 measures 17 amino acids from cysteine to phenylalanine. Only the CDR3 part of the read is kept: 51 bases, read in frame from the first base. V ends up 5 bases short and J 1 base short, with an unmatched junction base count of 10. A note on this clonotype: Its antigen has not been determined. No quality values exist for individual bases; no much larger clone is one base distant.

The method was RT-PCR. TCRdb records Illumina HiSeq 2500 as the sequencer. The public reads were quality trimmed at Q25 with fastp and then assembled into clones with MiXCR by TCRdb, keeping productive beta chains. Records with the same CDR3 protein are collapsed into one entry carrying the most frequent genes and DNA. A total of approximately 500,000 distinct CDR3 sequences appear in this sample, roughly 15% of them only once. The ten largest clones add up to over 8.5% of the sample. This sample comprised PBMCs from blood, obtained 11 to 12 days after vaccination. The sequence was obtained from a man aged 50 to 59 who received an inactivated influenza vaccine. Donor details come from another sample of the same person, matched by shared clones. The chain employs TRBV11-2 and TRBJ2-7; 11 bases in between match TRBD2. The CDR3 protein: CASSETSGTLSSYEQYF. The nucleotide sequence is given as TGTGCCAGCAGCGAGACTAGCGGGACTCTCTCTTCCTACGAGCAGTACTTC.